These 10 T cell receptor beta chains were all obtained from the same sample, sequenced in a study of T cell clonality in common variable immunodeficiency. Repertoires were generated with immunoSEQ multiplex PCR, while TCRdb's copy carries only in-frame clones and drops some. The repertoire has roughly 58,000 clones, none seen only once; the ten largest take approximately 5.5%. The sample was peripheral blood mononuclear cells. These receptors were collected from a person aged 18-69 years in good health.

About this clone: Read data end 3 residues before the CDR3 end; the end is taken from the germline J gene. The chain employs TRBV13 and TRBJ2-7; tentative D call: TRBD2 (5 bases). Trimming took off 4 bases at V and 0 bases at J, with 13 bases between the two ends. The germline V gene encodes CDR1 PRHDT and CDR2 FYEKMQ (reference sequence). This CDR3 spans 15 amino acids. The CDR3 protein is CASSSEGSSSYEQYF. The CDR3 bases that were read are TGTGCCAGCAGCTCAGAGGGCAGTAGCTCCTACGAG.

At least ten counts were recorded for this clone. The CDR3 is cut off 3 residues early in the read; its end comes from the germline J gene. The gene calls are TRBV5-1 and TRBJ2-5; possibly TRBD1 for D (5 bases). In germline, CDR1 is SGHRS, CDR2 YFSETQ. This CDR3 is 14 amino acids long. The V and J ends lost 2 bases and 0 bases respectively, with 8 bases between them. CDR3 sequence: CASSFGANQETQYF. The CDR3 bases that were read are TGCGCCAGCAGCTTTGGGGCGAACCAAGAGACC.

This clone appeared many times. Read sequence stops 3 residues before the CDR3 end, and the germline J gene provides the missing end. The genes are TRBV4-1 and TRBJ2-7; 10 nucleotides line up with TRBD2. Germline V gene lookup returns CDR1 MGHRA and CDR2 YSYEKL. The CDR3 is 15 amino acids. The J segment lost 5 bases and the V segment lost 1 base, leaving 5 bases of the junction unmatched. The CDR3 spells CASSQVVAGGDEQYF. CDR3 DNA (partial): TGCGCCAGCAGCCAAGTGGTAGCGGGGGGCGACGAG.

This clone came up many times. The read ends 3 residues early relative to the CDR3; the germline J gene fills the gap. This sequence joins TRBV4-2 and TRBJ1-2; D remains ambiguous. This CDR3 is built from 15 residues. Germline loops: CDR1 LGHNA, CDR2 YNFKEQ. The V end was cut by 1 base, the J end by 4 bases, with 13 bases between. The CDR3 spells CASSQVTASSYGYTF. The part of the CDR3 DNA that was read is TGTGCCAGCAGCCAAGTCACGGCGTCTAGCTATGGC.

The table lists this clone with many counts. The CDR3 end lies 3 residues beyond the end of the read and is filled in from the germline J gene. The chain uses TRBV13 and TRBJ1-4; 9 bases fit TRBD1. The CDR3 is 14 residues long. Losses at the gene ends were 5 bases for V and 7 bases for J; bases not matched to a gene: 5. The germline V gene encodes CDR1 PRHDT and CDR2 FYEKMQ (reference sequence). The sequenced part of the CDR3 DNA is TGTGCCAGCAGCCGGACAGGGGAGGGTGAAAAA. Its translation is CASSRTGEGEK. The full CDR3 sequence reads CASSRTGEGEKLFF.

This clone was observed many times. The CDR3 end falls 3 residues outside the read, so it is completed with the germline J gene. The chain recombines TRBV20-1 with TRBJ1-4, with a weak D call TRBD1 (5 bases). CDR1 and CDR2 (germline): DFQATT, SNEGSKA (reference sequence). This CDR3 region has 14 residues. V was cut by 6 bases and J by 4 bases, with 15 bases left in between. The covered CDR3 bases are TGCAGTGCCATCATCGGGGGTGGTAATGAAAAA. Residues: CSAIIGGGNEK. In full, the CDR3 is CSAIIGGGNEKLFF.

This clone came up a few times. The part of the CDR3 DNA that was read is TGCAGTGCTAGAGATCCTCTAAGCGGGGGTTCAAGCTCCTACAATGAG. This gives the protein CSARDPLSGGSSSYNE. The complete CDR3 reads CSARDPLSGGSSSYNEQFF. The rearrangement uses TRBV20-1 and TRBJ2-1, with 8 positions matching TRBD2. The read terminates 3 residues before the CDR3 end, so the remaining end is supplied by the germline J gene. The ends lost 0 bases at V and 0 bases at J; junction bases unmatched: 13. CDR3 length: 19 residues. The germline V gene has CDR1 DFQATT and CDR2 SNEGSKA (reference sequence).

This clone has at least ten counts. The read falls 3 residues short of the CDR3 end, and the missing part is taken from the germline J gene. The J gene is TRBJ1-1, the V gene TRBV5-1; TRBD1 matches at 7 bases. Germline assignment: CDR1 SGHRS and CDR2 YFSETQ. The CDR3 runs 14 residues. The ends lost 0 bases at V and 4 bases at J; junction bases unmatched: 3. CDR3 sequence reads: CASSLVAGGTEAFF. The sequenced CDR3 bases are TGCGCCAGCAGCTTGGTGGCAGGGGGCACTGAA.

This clone was detected ten times or more. Read data end 3 residues before the CDR3 end; the end is taken from the germline J gene. The chain uses TRBV5-1 and TRBJ2-5, with 10 bases matching TRBD2. Trimming cost V 0 bases and J 1 base; bases outside gene matches: 6. The CDR3 contains 17 residues. Germline V gene lookup returns CDR1 SGHRS and CDR2 YFSETQ. The CDR3 sequence is CASSLGVAGGLQETQYF. CDR3 DNA (partial): TGCGCCAGCAGCTTGGGCGTAGCGGGAGGCCTCCAAGAGACC.

This clone was found many times. The read stops 3 residues short of the end of the CDR3; the missing end is completed from the germline J gene. The V gene is TRBV20-1, the J gene TRBJ2-7; the D gene is possibly TRBD1 (5 bases). CDR3 length: 16 amino acids. With 0 bases removed from V and 6 bases from J, the gap between germline ends came to 21 bases. In germline, CDR1 is DFQATT, CDR2 SNEGSKA (reference sequence). CDR3 bases read: TGCAGTGCTAGAGAAAGTCAGGGCGTGGGGCTTACCGAG. Its protein product is CSARESQGVGLTE. The complete CDR3 protein is CSARESQGVGLTEQYF.